These T cell receptor beta chains were read from a single sample in a study of control samples from healthy donors and cancer patients. Using immunoSEQ multiplex PCR, the repertoire was profiled, and TCRdb retains in-frame clones only, with some absent. The sample shows 100,000 to 150,000 clones, roughly 92% of them seen only once. Material for sequencing was blood. Receptors were obtained from a man aged 18-30 years in good health. The CDR3 runs from the conserved cysteine through the conserved F or W. Each record gives: D gene, J gene, V gene, clone size, CDR3 DNA, CDR3 protein. D genes are given only for firm matches. Clone size is not always given. Where it is, it says once, few, many or a class for expanded clones.

>-|TRBJ2-1|TRBV11-2|-
TGTGCCAGCAGCTTACAGGGTCGCGAGCAGTTCTTC
CASSLQGREQFF
>TRBD2|TRBJ2-3|TRBV19|-
TGTGCCAGTAGTGCCAAACTAGCGGGGGACCCGGGAGATACGCAGTATTTT
CASSAKLAGDPGDTQYF
>-|TRBJ1-3|TRBV6-2/TRBV6-3|-
TGTGCCAGCAGCAGGGGTTCTGGAAACACCATATATTTT
CASSRGSGNTIYF
>-|TRBJ1-4|TRBV5-4|-
TGTGCCAGCAGCCTCCAGGGACCGTCGGAAAAACTGTTTTTT
CASSLQGPSEKLFF
>-|TRBJ2-3|TRBV11-2|-
TGTGCCAGCAGACCCTTGGGTGGGGACGGCCAGGCTAGCACAGATACGCAGTATTTT
CASRPLGGDGQASTDTQYF
>TRBD1|TRBJ2-3|TRBV10-2|-
TGCGCCAGCAGTAACCAGGGGGCTTTAGATACGCAGTATTTT
CASSNQGALDTQYF
>TRBD1|TRBJ1-1|TRBV2|-
TGTGCCACCCAGGACAGGGGGGGCACTGAAGCTTTCTTT
CATQDRGGTEAFF
>-|TRBJ2-2|TRBV4-1|-
TGCGCCAGCAGCCAAGTTCCGGCAGGGCGAAGCACCGGGGAGCTGTTTTTT
CASSQVPAGRSTGELFF
>-|TRBJ2-2|TRBV6-1|once
TGTGCCAGCAGTGAAAATCAAGCGGAGCTATACGGGGAGCTGTTTTTT
CASSENQAELYGELFF
>TRBD1|TRBJ2-7|TRBV7-9|-
TGTGCCAGCAGCCCAGGAGGACAGGGCGAGCAGTACTTC
CASSPGGQGEQYF
>TRBD1|TRBJ2-7|TRBV20-1|once
TGCAGTGCTAGTGCTGGGACAGGAGTATCCTACGAGCAGTACTTC
CSASAGTGVSYEQYF
>-|TRBJ1-4|TRBV5-1|-
TGCGCCAGCAGCGCGGGGCACGGTCAGGAAAAACTGTTTTTT
CASSAGHGQEKLFF
>-|TRBJ2-2|TRBV10-3|-
TGTGCCATCAGTGAGATACCCCTTCTGGACACCGGGGAGCTGTTTTTT
CAISEIPLLDTGELFF
>TRBD1|TRBJ1-2|TRBV16|once
TGTGCCAGCAGCCGGGACAGGAGCTATGGCTACACCTTC
CASSRDRSYGYTF
>-|TRBJ2-3|TRBV2|-
TGTGCCAGCAGCACCCCATTGGGCACAGATACGCAGTATTTT
CASSTPLGTDTQYF
>TRBD1|TRBJ2-5|TRBV19|-
TGTGCCAGTAGTGTGACAGGGGCCCAAGAGACCCAGTACTTC
CASSVTGAQETQYF
>-|TRBJ1-4|TRBV28|-
TGTGCCAGCAGCCGTAGGATACTCCTCAATGAAAAACTGTTTTTT
CASSRRILLNEKLFF
>TRBD2|TRBJ2-2|TRBV5-1|-
TGCGCCAGCAGCTATGCTAGCGGGGGGCCGACCGGGGAGCTGTTTTTT
CASSYASGGPTGELFF
>-|TRBJ1-2|TRBV3-1/TRBV3-2|few
TGTGCCAGCAGCCAACAAAATTATGGCTACACCTTC
CASSQQNYGYTF
>-|TRBJ1-5|TRBV6-5|few
TGTGCCAGCGAGGCAGGAGCCCAGCCCCAGCATTTT
CASEAGAQPQHF
>-|TRBJ1-2|TRBV7-9|-
TGTGCCAGCAGACTGGACAGCAACTATGGCTACACCTTC
CASRLDSNYGYTF
>-|TRBJ1-4|TRBV7-2|-
TGTGCCAGCAGCTTATACCAGGGTAATGAAAAACTGTTTTTT
CASSLYQGNEKLFF
>TRBD1|TRBJ2-3|TRBV18|-
TGTGCCAGCTCACCAAGGACAGGGGGAACAGATACGCAGTATTTT
CASSPRTGGTDTQYF
>-|TRBJ1-3|TRBV6-6|-
TGTGCCAGCAGGGCCCCTTCTGGAAACACCATATATTTT
CASRAPSGNTIYF
>TRBD1|TRBJ1-2|TRBV11-3|-
TGTGCCAGCAGCTCGGGACAGGGAAACGGAGCTAACTATGGCTACACCTTC
CASSSGQGNGANYGYTF
>-|TRBJ1-2|TRBV29-1|-
TGCAGCGTTGAAGATGTGAGGGGCGCCGCTGGTGGCTACACCTTC
CSVEDVRGAAGGYTF
>-|TRBJ1-6|TRBV27|-
TGTGCCAGCAGTTTTTGGGGGAATTCACCCCTCCACTTT
CASSFWGNSPLHF
>-|TRBJ2-4|TRBV6-5|-
TGTGCCAGCAGTAACGATCTAGCCAAAAACATTCAGTACTTC
CASSNDLAKNIQYF
>-|TRBJ1-1|TRBV29-1|-
TGCAGCGTTGAAGTTGGGCGGAATGGGGAGGGGAGTGCTTTCTTT
CSVEVGRNGEGSAFF
>-|TRBJ2-2|TRBV12-3/TRBV12-4|-
TGTGCCAGCAGTTTTGTCGGGGAGCTGTTTTTT
CASSFVGELFF
>-|TRBJ1-3|TRBV10-3|-
TGTGCCATTACCGGGGGGCTCGGAAACACCATATATTTT
CAITGGLGNTIYF
>-|TRBJ1-4|TRBV29-1|-
TGCAGCACCCGGACAGCAACTAATGAAAAACTGTTTTTT
CSTRTATNEKLFF
>TRBD2|TRBJ2-3|TRBV6-4|medium-sized
TGTGCCAGCAGTAGATCGGCTAGCGGGGGGTCAGATACGCAGTATTTT
CASSRSASGGSDTQYF
>TRBD1|TRBJ2-2|TRBV2|-
TGTGCCAGTACGGGACAGACCTTGAACACCGGGGAGCTGTTTTTT
CASTGQTLNTGELFF
>-|TRBJ1-6|TRBV4-1|-
TGCGCCAGCAGCCAAGATGGGAGCTCCTATAATTCACCCCTCCACTTT
CASSQDGSSYNSPLHF
>-|TRBJ2-5|TRBV5-6|-
TGTGCCAGCAGCCCCGGACGGAACCGAGAGACCCAGTACTTC
CASSPGRNRETQYF
>TRBD2|TRBJ2-5|TRBV13|-
TGTGCCAGCAGCCTCCTAGGGCGGGGGGGTCAAGAGACCCAGTACTTC
CASSLLGRGGQETQYF
>TRBD2|TRBJ2-3|TRBV9|-
TGTGCCAGCAGCCCTAGTGGTGGGGGGGGCACAGATACGCAGTATTTT
CASSPSGGGGTDTQYF
>-|TRBJ2-5|TRBV9|-
TGTGCCAGCAGCGTAGGACTTCTGGAGACCCAGTACTTC
CASSVGLLETQYF
>-|TRBJ1-1|TRBV12-3/TRBV12-4|-
TGTGCCAGCAGTCTACAGGGAGGGACTGAAGCTTTCTTT
CASSLQGGTEAFF
>-|TRBJ2-5|TRBV7-9|-
TGTGCCAGCAGCCATTTGCAGCGGCTCCAAGAGACCCAGTACTTC
CASSHLQRLQETQYF
>-|TRBJ2-5|TRBV15|-
TGTGCCACCAGCAGAGGCAGGGAAGAGACCCAGTACTTC
CATSRGREETQYF
>TRBD1|TRBJ1-1|TRBV27|-
TGTGCCAGCAGATACAGGGGAATGGGCACTGAAGCTTTCTTT
CASRYRGMGTEAFF
>-|TRBJ2-7|TRBV2|-
TGTGCCAGCAGTGAGGTCTGGCCCCACGAGCAGTACTTC
CASSEVWPHEQYF
>TRBD2|TRBJ2-7|TRBV6-5|-
TGTGCCAGCCAGCTAGCGGGGGGCGAGCAGTACTTC
CASQLAGGEQYF
>TRBD1|TRBJ1-5|TRBV18|-
TGTGCCAGCTCACTGGGACAGGGTAGCAATCAGCCCCAGCATTTT
CASSLGQGSNQPQHF
>-|TRBJ2-1|TRBV7-2|-
TGTGCCAGCAGCTTAGCGTTTAGCTCCTACAATGAGCAGTTCTTC
CASSLAFSSYNEQFF
>-|TRBJ1-4|TRBV5-4|-
TGTGCCAGCAGCCAGCGGGGGGGGGATGAAAAACTGTTTTTT
CASSQRGGDEKLFF
>-|TRBJ2-6|TRBV5-1|once
TGCGCCAGCAGCATCCTCGGGTCAGGGGCCAACGTCCTGACTTTC
CASSILGSGANVLTF
>TRBD1|TRBJ1-6|TRBV10-3|-
TGTGCCATCAGTACCACCGGGACAGGGAATTCACCCCTCCACTTT
CAISTTGTGNSPLHF
>-|TRBJ2-5|TRBV2|-
TGTGCCAGCAGTGAAAACCCGGGAGCCGTTGAGACCCAGTACTTC
CASSENPGAVETQYF
>-|TRBJ2-3|TRBV30|few
TGTGCCTGGGTTCCGTGGGGGGCCGGAGCAGATACGCAGTATTTT
CAWVPWGAGADTQYF